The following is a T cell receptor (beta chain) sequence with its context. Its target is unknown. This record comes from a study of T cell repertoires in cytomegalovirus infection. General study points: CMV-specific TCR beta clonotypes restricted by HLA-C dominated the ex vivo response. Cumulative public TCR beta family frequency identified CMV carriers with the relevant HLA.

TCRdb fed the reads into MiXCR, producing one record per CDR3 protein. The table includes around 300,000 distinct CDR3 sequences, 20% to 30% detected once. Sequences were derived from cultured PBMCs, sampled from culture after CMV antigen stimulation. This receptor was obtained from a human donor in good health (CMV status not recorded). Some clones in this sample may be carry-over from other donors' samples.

The CDR3 DNA is TGCAGTGCTAGAGAACAAATAGCCAAAAACATTCAGTACTTC. This sequence encodes CSAREQIAKNIQYF. The genes are TRBV20-1 and TRBJ2-4; D is undetermined. The CDR3 length is 14 residues. Germline V gives CDR1 DFQATT, CDR2 SNEGSKA (reference sequence). V lost 0 bases and J 0 bases, leaving 6 bases between the germline ends.